This T cell receptor (beta chain) is from a study of blood T cells in healthy people across ages. The CDR3 has 16 residues. Germline loops: CDR1 LGHNA, CDR2 YSLEER. Notes on the study in general: CMV status of donors was unknown, possibly confounding expanded clonotype changes. Older individuals had lower TCR beta diversity per million T cells (the decline was roughly linear).

In the case of this clonotype: Its antigen is unknown. The junction departs from the called germline gene at one end, perhaps through a read error.

Using a J-beta primer mix together with a sample-barcoded 5' primer, a second PCR was run for roughly 7 to 11 cycles. One entry per CDR3 protein results from TCRdb running MiXCR on the 5' RACE reads. The table includes under 700,000 distinct CDR3 sequences, more than 20% detected once. These data are also associated with another study on T cells of mothers and their children. As that study records: Thymic selection shapes TCR recombination output similarly in related and unrelated pairs. Among related mother-child pairs, overlap was slightly higher than in unrelated pairs, though not significantly.

The origin of this receptor is a boy between 5 and 17 years old in good health. The chain joins TRBV4-3 to TRBJ2-5; the D call may be TRBD1 or TRBD2 (5 bases each). Source material: blood. CDR3 DNA: TGCACCAGCAGCCAAGATACGAGACAGAGGGGAGAGACCCAGTACTTC. It is translated as CTSSQDTRQRGETQYF.